This T cell receptor beta chain was profiled in a study of regulatory T cells in long-lasting Graves disease. This clonotype was counted between two and nine times. This CDR3 is 18 amino acids long. V lost 5 bases to trimming and J lost 2 bases; unmatched junction nucleotides: 18. Germline V gene lookup returns CDR1 PRHDT and CDR2 FYEKMQ (reference sequence). As to time point: persistent/refractory GD, antithyroid drugs over 5 years with positive TRAb. Following extraction of RNA from PBMCs, that RNA was used to make the TCR library. It was by American Thyroid Association guidelines that Graves' disease was diagnosed. The authors built TCR beta libraries using iRepertoire HTBI primers and Arm-PCR of CDR3 regions. TCRdb recomputed calls from the multiplex PCR reads with MiXCR, one row per CDR3 protein. The table shows 350,000 to 500,000 distinct CDR3 sequences, with around 20% occurring only once.

This TCR was sampled from a female donor with Graves disease. The source material was peripheral blood mononuclear cells (PBMCs), sampled when the disease was refractory, from a patient treated with antithyroid drugs. The genes are TRBV13 and TRBJ2-7, with TRBD1 matching 7 bases. CDR3 sequence reads: CASSQRKNAGTATYEQYF. CDR3 nucleotide sequence: TGTGCCAGCAGCCAAAGGAAGAACGCCGGGACAGCAACCTACGAGCAGTACTTC.